The text below deals with one T cell receptor beta chain. The antigen is unknown. The data belong to a study of CD8 T cells in Susac syndrome. About the research overall: Patients with Susac syndrome, at blood draw, were therapy-naive, on corticosteroids, or on intravenous immunoglobulin alone.

Broader study findings: Roughly 17 Susac-specific public clones were found in total CD8+ repertoires and four to six in CD8+ TEMRA repertoires.

Reverse transcription of roughly 0.5 to 1 ug RNA was carried out with random hexamers. Via MiXCR, TCRdb re-called the immunoSEQ multiplex PCR reads, giving one row per CDR3 protein. The sample has some 130,000 distinct CDR3 sequences, 85% to 95% seen once. This CDR3 comprises 20 residues. Germline assignment: CDR1 DFQATT and CDR2 SNEGSKA (reference sequence). The V end was cut by 1 base, the J end by 0 bases, with 25 bases between. V gene TRBV20-1 combines with J gene TRBJ2-1; tentative D call: TRBD2 (6 bases). The TCR comes from a human donor with Susac syndrome. Sequencing was carried out using CD8+ T cells from PBMCs. The CDR3 DNA is TGCAGTGCTAGAGGATGGGGAGGTGACTTTAGCTGGAGCTCCTACAATGAGCAGTTCTTC. Translating it yields CSARGWGGDFSWSSYNEQFF.